A single sample gave rise to the 30 T cell receptor beta chains below, sequenced in a study of blood T cell repertoires in COVID-19. Data came from immunoSEQ multiplex PCR; TCRdb stores just in-frame clones and leaves some out. The sample contains about 100,000 clones, approximately 89% of which appear only once. Sequences were obtained from peripheral blood. The receptors stem from a man between 50 and 59 years old with active COVID-19.

V usage is TRBV7-2 and J usage is TRBJ2-5; 12 bases agree with TRBD2. The CDR3 runs 17 residues. CDR1 is SGHTA and CDR2 is FQGNSA in the germline V gene. V shed 0 bases, J shed 7 bases, and the junction held 9 bases outside the gene matches. The CDR3 bases are TGTGCCAGCAGCTTAGCGTCCGAGACTAGCGGGAGAAGGACCCAGTACTTC. It specifies CASSLASETSGRRTQYF.

The chain is built from TRBV5-1 and TRBJ1-1; 11 bases align to TRBD1. This CDR3 is 15 amino acids long. In germline, CDR1 is SGHRS, CDR2 YFSETQ. The trim removed 2 bases at V and 5 bases at J, leaving 5 bases unmatched. CDR3 sequence: CASSLPGTGGTEAFF. The DNA of the CDR3 is TGCGCCAGCAGCTTACCCGGGACAGGGGGAACTGAAGCTTTCTTT.

CDR3 region: CASSSGTTSYEQYF. The CDR3, as DNA: TGCGCCAGCAGCTCCGGGACTACCTCCTACGAGCAGTACTTC. The chain carries TRBV5-1 and TRBJ2-7; 7 positions agree with TRBD2. The CDR3 is 14 residues long. Looked up from germline, CDR1 is SGHRS and CDR2 is YFSETQ. V lost 3 bases and J lost 0; bases outside the gene matches: 3. Supplemented by reference TRBV5-1 and TRBJ2-7, the full variable domain reads KAGVTQTPRYLIKTRGQQVTLSCSPISGHRSVSWYQQTPGQGLQFLFEYFSETQRNKGNFPGRFSGRQFSNSRSEMNVSTLELGDSALYLCASSSGTTSYEQYFGPGTRLTVT.

V is TRBV19 and J is TRBJ2-1; a possible D gene is TRBD1 (5 bases). Germline V gene sequence: CDR1 LNHDA, CDR2 SQIVND (reference sequence). This CDR3 contains 16 residues. V gave up 3 bases and J gave up 9 bases, with 21 bases separating them. The CDR3 nucleotides read TGTGCCAGTAGTATTAGGTGGCAGGGAAGAGAGACTGAGCAGTTCTTC. Its protein is CASSIRWQGRETEQFF.

V usage is TRBV4-2 and J usage is TRBJ2-1, with 11 bases identical to TRBD2. Germline V CDR1 and CDR2: LGHNA, YNFKEQ. The CDR3 extends over 17 amino acids. V was clipped by 5 bases and J by 7 bases; unmatched bases: 13. CDR3 coding DNA: TGTGCCAGCAGCGCGCAGGGCGGGACTAGCGGTCGGAATGAGCAGTTCTTC. Its translation: CASSAQGGTSGRNEQFF.

The chain has TRBV5-1 and TRBJ2-3; TRBD1 might be the D (6 bases). The CDR3 sequence is 14 residues long. V dropped 1 base and J dropped 3 bases, with 9 bases sitting between them. Germline V gene data show CDR1 as SGHRS and CDR2 as YFSETQ. CDR3 loop: CASSLTTGTDTQYF. The CDR3 DNA follows: TGCGCCAGCAGCTTGACCACAGGGACAGATACGCAGTATTTT. The whole variable domain, filled in from reference TRBV5-1 and TRBJ2-3, reads KAGVTQTPRYLIKTRGQQVTLSCSPISGHRSVSWYQQTPGQGLQFLFEYFSETQRNKGNFPGRFSGRQFSNSRSEMNVSTLELGDSALYLCASSLTTGTDTQYFGPGTRLTVL.

This clone was counted once. The chain has TRBV24-1 and TRBJ2-2, with 7 positions matching TRBD1. The CDR3 runs 16 residues. The junction had 7 bases not matched to a gene; V was cut back by 1 base and J by 6 bases. Germline V CDR1 and CDR2: KGHDR, SFDVKD. The chain's CDR3 is CATSDFNRGGAGELFF. DNA of the CDR3: TGTGCCACCAGTGATTTTAACAGGGGCGGTGCCGGGGAGCTGTTTTTT.

The V gene is TRBV4-1, the J gene TRBJ1-3, with D unclear. The CDR3 extends over 15 amino acids. Looked up from germline, CDR1 is MGHRA and CDR2 is YSYEKL. The V end was cut by 0 bases, the J end by 3 bases, with 9 bases between. The CDR3 protein is CASSQDPGSGNTIYF. DNA of the CDR3: TGCGCCAGCAGCCAAGATCCGGGGAGTGGAAACACCATATATTTT.

This clone was seen just once. The rearrangement joins TRBV19 to TRBJ1-2; 11 nucleotides match TRBD1. The CDR3 totals 16 residues. V shed 4 bases and J 4 bases; nucleotides not matched to a gene: 8. CDR1 and CDR2 from the germline V gene are LNHDA and SQIVND (reference sequence). This CDR3 is CASSTSRDRGSYGYTF. The CDR3 DNA is TGTGCCAGTAGTACCTCCCGGGACAGGGGGAGCTATGGCTACACCTTC.

J is TRBJ2-5 and V is TRBV18; D remains ambiguous. CDR1 KGHSH and CDR2 LQKENI come from the germline V gene. V was cut by 2 bases and J by 6 bases, with 16 bases left in between. This CDR3 comprises 15 residues. This CDR3 reads CASSPIPQVAQTQYF. CDR3 coding DNA: TGTGCCAGCTCACCAATCCCCCAGGTTGCGCAGACCCAGTACTTC.

The rearrangement uses TRBV6-6 and TRBJ1-2; D unresolved. Per the germline V gene, CDR1 is MNHNY and CDR2 is SVGAGI (reference sequence). The CDR3 runs 11 residues. V lost 7 bases and J lost 2, with 5 bases in between. In DNA form, the CDR3 reads TGTGCCAGCACCCTAAACTATGGCTACACCTTC. Translating gives CASTLNYGYTF.

CDR3 nucleotide sequence: TGTGCCAGCAGTGAAGTGAACAGGAACTATGGCTACACCTTC. Its translation: CASSEVNRNYGYTF. The rearrangement uses TRBV2 and TRBJ1-2, with a weak D call TRBD1 (5 bases). Germline V gene data show CDR1 as SNHLY and CDR2 as FYNNEI. V lost 1 base, J lost 2 bases, and 8 bases lay in between. This CDR3 is 14 amino acids long.

The rearrangement links TRBV7-3 to TRBJ1-3; 7 bases are shared with TRBD1. CDR1 and CDR2 from the germline V gene are SGHTA and FQGTGA. The CDR3 spans 16 residues. J gave up 0 bases and V 0 bases, and 2 bases lay outside the gene matches. This CDR3 is CASSLTGGYSGNTIYF. CDR3 nucleotides: TGTGCCAGCAGCTTAACAGGGGGCTACTCTGGAAACACCATATATTTT.

This chain connects TRBV3-1 (or the pseudogene TRBV3-2) to TRBJ2-7; D may be TRBD1 (5 bases). This CDR3 contains 17 residues. CDR1 is LGHDT, CDR2 YNNKEL, per germline (reference sequence). The ends were cut back, 0 bases at V and 9 bases at J, with 24 bases in the middle. The CDR3 loop is CASSQDTPRVRPLGQYF. In DNA, the CDR3 is TGTGCCAGCAGCCAAGATACGCCCAGGGTTAGACCCTTAGGGCAGTACTTC.

The chain uses TRBV7-9 and TRBJ2-4, with 8 positions matching TRBD2. The CDR3 is 13 residues long. V trimming: 8 bases; J trimming: 6 bases; junction bases outside the gene matches: 6. Germline values: CDR1 SEHNR, CDR2 FQNEAQ (reference sequence). DNA for the CDR3: TGTGCCAGCCAGAGCGGGGGACGAAACATTCAGTACTTC. Translated: CASQSGGRNIQYF.

The chain recombines TRBV5-6 with TRBJ1-2, with 7 bases matching TRBD1. CDR1 and CDR2 from the germline V gene are SGHDT and YYEEEE. V dropped 4 bases and J dropped 7; count of bases not matched to a gene: 16. The CDR3 is made up of 16 amino acids. In DNA form, the CDR3 reads TGTGCCAGCAGCGTAGGGGGCAGGGGAGTGATATTTGGCTACACCTTC. This codes for CASSVGGRGVIFGYTF.

This rearrangement joins TRBV25-1 to TRBJ2-6; 9 positions match TRBD1. CDR1 and CDR2 from the germline V gene are MGHDK and SYGVNS. Trimming took 5 bases from V and 3 from J; bases not matched to a gene: 5. The CDR3 loop spans 16 amino acids. CDR3 amino acids: CASSKTGGNGANVLTF. The CDR3 DNA reads as TGTGCCAGCAGTAAAACAGGGGGCAATGGGGCCAACGTCCTGACTTTC.

J is TRBJ2-3 and V is TRBV11-2; possibly TRBD2 for D (5 bases). The V gene lost 8 bases and the J gene lost 0 bases, with 21 bases spanning the gap. Germline lookup yields CDR1 SGHAT and CDR2 FQNNGV. The CDR3 is 17 amino acids. CDR3 coding DNA: TGTGCCAGCTCCTCCCTGGGGATGGGCGGGAGCACAGATACGCAGTATTTT. Amino acids: CASSSLGMGGSTDTQYF.

This clone came up once. This sequence joins TRBV20-1 and TRBJ2-6; D is uncertain. The CDR3 loop spans 16 amino acids. V shed 5 bases and J shed 0 bases, with 14 bases lying between them. Germline V gene sequence: CDR1 DFQATT, CDR2 SNEGSKA (reference sequence). CDR3 nucleotide sequence: TGCAGTGCTCGTGCAGGCCCCCGCTCTGGGGCCAACGTCCTGACTTTC. It yields the protein CSARAGPRSGANVLTF.

The chain has TRBV3-1 (or the pseudogene TRBV3-2) and TRBJ2-5; the match to TRBD2 covers 12 bases. CDR3 length equals 16 residues. Trimming at V came to 2 bases and at J to 0 bases, leaving 1 base not matched to a gene. Germline V gene lookup returns CDR1 LGHDT and CDR2 YNNKEL (reference sequence). The CDR3 sequence is CASSQTSGGYQETQYF. CDR3 nucleotide sequence: TGTGCCAGCAGCCAAACTAGCGGGGGGTACCAAGAGACCCAGTACTTC.

The V call is TRBV7-9, the J call TRBJ1-4; weak D call: TRBD1 (6 bases). The CDR3 is made up of 16 amino acids. Germline V CDR1 and CDR2: SEHNR, FQNEAQ (reference sequence). The V gene lost 5 bases and the J gene lost 3 bases, with 16 bases spanning the gap. The CDR3 DNA sequence: TGTGCCAGCAGCCAAGCTGGGACAAGGGCTAATGAAAAACTGTTTTTT. This gives the protein CASSQAGTRANEKLFF.

The CDR3 protein is CASSQGALVSDEQFF. CDR3 nucleotide sequence: TGTGCCAGTTCACAGGGGGCACTTGTTTCCGATGAGCAGTTCTTC. The chain recombines TRBV19 with TRBJ2-1; 9 positions match TRBD1. Germline-derived CDR1 and CDR2 are LNHDA and SQIVND (reference sequence). This CDR3 has 15 residues. The trim removed 8 bases at V and 8 bases at J, leaving 13 bases unmatched.

This chain connects TRBV11-3 to TRBJ2-1; 11 bases fit TRBD2. V trimming: 2 bases; J trimming: 4 bases; junction bases outside the gene matches: 4. The CDR3 has 16 residues. Germline-derived CDR1 and CDR2 are SGHNT and YENEEA. The CDR3 is CASSLYPSGRYNEQFF. The CDR3 region has the DNA TGTGCCAGCAGCTTATATCCTAGCGGGAGGTACAATGAGCAGTTCTTC.

The rearrangement links TRBV11-2 to TRBJ2-1; no clear D gene. The CDR3 extends over 14 amino acids. The V gene lost 2 bases and the J gene lost 0 bases, with 5 bases spanning the gap. Germline values: CDR1 SGHAT, CDR2 FQNNGV. CDR3: CASSLTNSYNEQFF. CDR3 in DNA: TGTGCCAGCAGCTTAACTAACTCCTACAATGAGCAGTTCTTC.

The table lists this clone with a count of one. V gene TRBV7-9 combines with J gene TRBJ1-2; a possible D gene is TRBD1 (6 bases). Germline V lookup: CDR1 SEHNR, CDR2 FQNEAQ (reference sequence). V was cut by 6 bases and J by 6 bases, with 17 bases left in between. The length of the CDR3 is 14 residues. CDR3: CASSTGFSVNGYTF. CDR3 sequence (DNA): TGTGCCAGCAGTACAGGGTTTTCAGTAAATGGCTACACCTTC.

The V gene is TRBV7-9, the J gene TRBJ2-1, with TRBD2 identical over 7 bases. J gave up 4 bases and V 3 bases, and 6 bases lay outside the gene matches. CDR1 is SEHNR, CDR2 FQNEAQ, per germline (reference sequence). CDR3 length equals 15 residues. The CDR3 DNA is TGTGCCAGCAGCTTGGAGTGGGGGGGTTACAATGAGCAGTTCTTC. Its protein is CASSLEWGGYNEQFF. Combining the CDR3 with reference TRBV7-9 and TRBJ2-1 gives the whole variable domain DTGVSQNPRHKITKRGQNVTFRCDPISEHNRLYWYRQTLGQGPEFLTYFQNEAQLEKSRLLSDRFSAERPKGSFSTLEIQRTEQGDSAMYLCASSLEWGGYNEQFFGPGTRLTVL.

The V gene is TRBV5-5, the J gene TRBJ2-1; 7 nucleotides match TRBD2. With V trimmed by 0 bases and J by 2 bases, 5 bases remained unmatched. The CDR3 sequence is 16 residues long. CDR1 is SGHKS, CDR2 YYEKEE, per germline (reference sequence). CDR3 region: CASSLEAGVAYNEQFF. CDR3 nucleotide sequence: TGTGCCAGCAGCTTGGAGGCGGGAGTTGCCTACAATGAGCAGTTCTTC.

The gene calls are TRBV11-2 and TRBJ1-4; 11 bases map to TRBD1. Germline V lookup: CDR1 SGHAT, CDR2 FQNNGV. V dropped 5 bases and J dropped 6; count of bases not matched to a gene: 5. The CDR3 loop spans 15 amino acids. CDR3 nucleotides: TGTGCCAGCAGCGACCGGGACAGGGGGGATGAAAAACTGTTTTTT. Translation gives CASSDRDRGDEKLFF.

The count of this clone is one. The chain links TRBV4-2 to TRBJ2-3; 9 bases match TRBD2. CDR1 and CDR2 from the germline V gene are LGHNA and YNFKEQ. CDR3 length equals 17 residues. The V segment lost 0 bases and the J segment 6 bases; nucleotides outside the gene matches: 10. DNA for the CDR3: TGTGCCAGCAGCCAAGACGCTCCTAGCGGGGTGTCGGATACGCAGTATTTT. Its protein product is CASSQDAPSGVSDTQYF.

The gene calls are TRBV11-2 and TRBJ1-3; D is possibly TRBD1 (5 bases). With 6 bases removed from V and 2 bases from J, the gap between germline ends came to 17 bases. The CDR3 runs 16 residues. Germline CDR1 is SGHAT and CDR2 is FQNNGV. CDR3 in amino acids: CASRPLSRGAGNTIYF. As DNA, the CDR3 is TGTGCCAGCAGGCCACTTAGTCGGGGGGCTGGAAACACCATATATTTT.